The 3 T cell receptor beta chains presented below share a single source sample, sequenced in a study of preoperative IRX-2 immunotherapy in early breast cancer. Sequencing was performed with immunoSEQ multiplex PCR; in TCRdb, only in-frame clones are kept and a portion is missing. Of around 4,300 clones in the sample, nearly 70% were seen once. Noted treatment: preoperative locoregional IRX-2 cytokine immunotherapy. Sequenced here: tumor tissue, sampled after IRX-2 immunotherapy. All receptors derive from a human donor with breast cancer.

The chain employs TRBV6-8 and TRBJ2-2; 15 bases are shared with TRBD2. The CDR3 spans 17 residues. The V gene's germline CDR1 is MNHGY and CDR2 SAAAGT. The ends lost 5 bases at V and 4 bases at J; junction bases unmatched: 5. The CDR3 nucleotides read TGTGCCAGCAGTCGGACTAGCGGGAGGGCCAGCACCGGGGAGCTGTTTTTT. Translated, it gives CASSRTSGRASTGELFF.

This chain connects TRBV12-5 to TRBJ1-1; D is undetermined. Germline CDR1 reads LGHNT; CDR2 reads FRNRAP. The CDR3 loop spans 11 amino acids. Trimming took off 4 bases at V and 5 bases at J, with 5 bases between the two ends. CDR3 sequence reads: CASGSQTEAFF. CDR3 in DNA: TGTGCTAGTGGTTCGCAGACTGAAGCTTTCTTT.

CDR3 protein: CASSLNRGETQYF. The CDR3, as DNA: TGTGCCAGCTCACTAAACAGGGGAGAGACCCAGTACTTC. The V gene is TRBV18, the J gene TRBJ2-5, with 7 positions matching TRBD1. The germline V gene has CDR1 KGHSH and CDR2 LQKENI. The CDR3 has 13 residues. J was trimmed by 4 bases and V by 4 bases; bases with no gene match: 3.